This TCR beta chain is drawn from a study of PD-L1 blockade in urothelial cancer. Broader study findings: Better survival was predicted when blood TCR clonality before treatment fell below the median.

Sequenced by immunoSEQ multiplex PCR; TCRdb stores in-frame clones only, minus some. The sample records tens of thousands of clones, approximately 85% being singletons. The V segment lost 0 bases and the J segment 1 base; nucleotides outside the gene matches: 4. CDR3 length equals 15 residues. The germline CDR1 and CDR2 sequences are SGHDT and YYEEEE. Time point here: peripheral blood 6 weeks after treatment start. Pretreatment and on-treatment blood mononuclear cell samples were taken, totaling between 1 and 8 time points per patient. A remark on this clone: Its specificity is not known.

The gene calls are TRBV5-6 and TRBJ2-7; 7 nucleotides line up with TRBD2. This material consisted of PBMCs, taken around atezolizumab (anti-PD-L1) treatment. The sequence derives from a man aged 45-65 years with urothelial cancer. As DNA, the CDR3 is TGTGCCAGCAGCTTGGTGGGGGGGGGTTCCTACGAGCAGTACTTC. It is translated as CASSLVGGGSYEQYF.